The clone carrying this TCR beta chain was recorded at least ten times. The antigen remains unidentified. These data come from a study of identical twins. Whole-study results and caveats: Abundant cord blood beta clonotypes carried fewer insertions; memory repertoires showed none. Compared with unrelated sharing, twin-shared out-of-frame alpha sequences had more low-probability sequences. Models underestimated how often monozygotic twins shared out-of-frame TCR alpha.

Germline V gives CDR1 MNHEY, CDR2 SMNVEV (reference sequence). Trimming removed 5 bases at V and 6 bases at J, with 17 bases between. The CDR3 consists of 14 residues. Carrying unique molecular identifiers, the cDNA also gained a universal primer site through template switching. TCRdb re-called the 5' RACE reads through MiXCR, storing one row per CDR3 protein. This table has under 350,000 distinct CDR3 sequences, over 8.5% appearing once. The same data also contributed to another study, on yellow fever vaccine responses in identical twins.

The chain couples TRBV27 to TRBJ2-7, with a weak D call TRBD1 (5 bases). The TCR comes from a woman aged 18-35 years in good health. Sample: CD8+ T cells sorted from blood. DNA for the CDR3: TGTGCCAGCAGTCCTCATCCCAGGGCTGGCGAGCAGTACTTC. It translates to CASSPHPRAGEQYF.